The 9 T cell receptor beta chains below were found in one sample sequenced in a study of cytomegalovirus exposure and HLA in healthy donors. Primers for the PCR totalled 60 Vbeta and 13 Jbeta. Sequenced by immunoSEQ multiplex PCR; TCRdb stores in-frame clones only, minus some. The sample contains fewer than 250,000 clones, roughly four fifths of which appear only once. Sample: PBMCs. Source of these receptors: a woman in her twenties or thirties in good health and CMV-seropositive.

This rearrangement joins TRBV4-2 to TRBJ2-7; 7 bases are shared with TRBD2. V was clipped by 4 bases and J by 0 bases; unmatched bases: 3. Germline loops: CDR1 LGHNA, CDR2 YNFKEQ. This CDR3 comprises 14 residues. The CDR3 is CASSPGGSSYEQYF. The CDR3 nucleotides read TGTGCCAGCAGCCCCGGGGGGAGCTCCTACGAGCAGTACTTC.

The genes are TRBV5-4 and TRBJ2-1; TRBD2 matches at 9 bases. The ends lost 6 bases at V and 0 bases at J; junction bases unmatched: 4. Germline V gene sequence: CDR1 SGHNT, CDR2 YYREEE (reference sequence). This CDR3 is 15 amino acids long. CDR3 in amino acids: CASTNSGGSYNEQFF. CDR3 DNA sequence: TGTGCCAGCACCAATAGCGGGGGCTCCTACAATGAGCAGTTCTTC.

The chain is built from TRBV28 and TRBJ1-1; tentative D call: TRBD1 (5 bases). The germline V and J ends were trimmed by 5 bases and 3 bases, with 13 bases remaining between them. This CDR3 has 14 residues. Germline loops: CDR1 MDHEN, CDR2 SYDVKM. The CDR3 nucleotides are TGTGCCAGCAGTACGGACATCTCAGACACTGAAGCTTTCTTT. It codes for CASSTDISDTEAFF.

The chain recombines TRBV7-8 with TRBJ2-5; the D gene is possibly TRBD1 (6 bases). The CDR3 is 14 residues long. Germline-derived CDR1 and CDR2 are SGHVS and FQNEAQ. V was clipped by 4 bases and J by 2 bases, with 11 bases between them. The CDR3 DNA sequence: TGTGCCAGCAGCTCGGACAGAAATCAAGAGACCCAGTACTTC. Translating it yields CASSSDRNQETQYF.

The chain uses TRBV7-9 and TRBJ1-3, with 8 nucleotides matching TRBD1. V lost 6 bases to trimming and J lost 4 bases; unmatched junction nucleotides: 5. There are 14 residues in the CDR3. Looked up from germline, CDR1 is SEHNR and CDR2 is FQNEAQ (reference sequence). The CDR3 protein is CASSSDREGNTIYF. CDR3 coding DNA: TGTGCCAGCAGTTCGGACAGGGAGGGAAACACCATATATTTT.

V and J are TRBV15 and TRBJ2-3, with D possibly matching TRBD2 (5 bases). Deletions cut 9 bases from V and 3 bases from J, with 13 bases between. Germline V gene data show CDR1 as LNHNV and CDR2 as YYDKDF (reference sequence). This CDR3 contains 13 residues. The CDR3 sequence is CATGALATDTQYF. The CDR3 coding sequence is TGTGCCACGGGCGCCCTAGCTACAGATACGCAGTATTTT. Filled out from reference TRBV15 and TRBJ2-3, the complete variable domain reads DAMVIQNPRYQVTQFGKPVTLSCSQTLNHNVMYWYQQKSSQAPKLLFHYYDKDFNNEADTPDNFQSRRPNTSFCFLDIRSPGLGDTAMYLCATGALATDTQYFGPGTRLTVL.

The chain combines TRBV9 with TRBJ2-3; 10 bases agree with TRBD2. The germline V gene has CDR1 SGDLS and CDR2 YYNGEE. The CDR3 runs 16 residues. V gave up 3 bases and J gave up 4 bases; unmatched junction bases: 8. The CDR3 nucleotides read TGTGCCAGCAGCGCCGGTAGCGGGAGGAGCTCAGATACGCAGTATTTT. Translating it yields CASSAGSGRSSDTQYF.

The rearrangement joins TRBV9 to TRBJ1-1, with D perhaps TRBD1 (6 bases). This CDR3 contains 14 residues. Trimming left V 3 bases short and J 2 bases short, with 11 bases between. Germline V gene data show CDR1 as SGDLS and CDR2 as YYNGEE. CDR3 sequence reads: CASSAQGPNTEAFF. The CDR3 DNA follows: TGTGCCAGCAGCGCACAGGGCCCCAACACTGAAGCTTTCTTT.

The chain has TRBV11-2 and TRBJ2-7; 9 nucleotides agree with TRBD1. The V gene end was trimmed by 2 bases and the J gene end by 7 bases; junction bases not matched to a gene: 9. Per germline, CDR1 SGHAT and CDR2 FQNNGV. The CDR3 length is 15 residues. The chain's CDR3 is CASSLRDRVAKEQYF. The CDR3, as DNA: TGTGCCAGCAGCTTAAGGGACAGGGTGGCGAAAGAGCAGTACTTC.